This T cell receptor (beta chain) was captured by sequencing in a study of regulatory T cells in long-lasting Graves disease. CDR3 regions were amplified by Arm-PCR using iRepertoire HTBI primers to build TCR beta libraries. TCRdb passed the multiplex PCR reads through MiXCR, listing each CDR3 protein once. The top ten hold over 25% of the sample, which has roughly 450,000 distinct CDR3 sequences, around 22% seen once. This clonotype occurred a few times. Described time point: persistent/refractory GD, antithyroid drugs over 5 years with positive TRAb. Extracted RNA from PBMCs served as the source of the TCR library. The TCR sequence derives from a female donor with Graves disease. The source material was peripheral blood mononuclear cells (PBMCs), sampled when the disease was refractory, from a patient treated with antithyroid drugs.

CDR3 loop: CASSTTGQGAKNTIYF. In DNA form, the CDR3 reads TGTGCCAGCAGTACGACAGGACAGGGGGCTAAGAACACCATATATTTT. V usage is TRBV12-3 or TRBV12-4 and J usage is TRBJ1-3; 11 bases map to TRBD1. V lost 5 bases and J lost 7; bases outside the gene matches: 10. The length of the CDR3 is 16 residues.